The clone carrying this T cell receptor (beta chain) was counted ten times or more. What it binds is not known. With V trimmed by 4 bases and J by 2 bases, 8 bases remained unmatched. The germline CDR1 and CDR2 sequences are SGHKS and YYEKEE (reference sequence). The CDR3 sequence is 16 residues long. This specimen belongs to a study of neurological immune-mediated disorders. Study-wide points: The most TCR clonal expansion was seen in HTLV-1-associated myelopathy, whereas the least was seen in multiple sclerosis, below the level in healthy controls.

A 10-nucleotide random UMI tagged transcripts in template-switch 5'RACE cDNA synthesis. Every sequencing run drew on 15-18 subjects and yielded over 200 million TCR-beta sequences. TCRdb used MiXCR to reprocess the 5' RACE reads, holding one entry per CDR3 protein. The sample has about 19,000 distinct CDR3 sequences, approximately 6.8% seen once. Libraries from sorted cells used 1 million T cells (CD4+ or CD8+). This receptor was obtained from a woman in her thirties with HTLV-1-associated myelopathy (HAM/TSP). The J gene is TRBJ2-7, the V gene TRBV5-5; 11 bases line up with TRBD1. Source material: CD8+ T cells from blood. The CDR3 sequence: CASSPAGQGGTYEQYF. CDR3 coding DNA: TGTGCCAGCAGCCCGGCGGGACAGGGGGGAACCTACGAGCAGTACTTC.